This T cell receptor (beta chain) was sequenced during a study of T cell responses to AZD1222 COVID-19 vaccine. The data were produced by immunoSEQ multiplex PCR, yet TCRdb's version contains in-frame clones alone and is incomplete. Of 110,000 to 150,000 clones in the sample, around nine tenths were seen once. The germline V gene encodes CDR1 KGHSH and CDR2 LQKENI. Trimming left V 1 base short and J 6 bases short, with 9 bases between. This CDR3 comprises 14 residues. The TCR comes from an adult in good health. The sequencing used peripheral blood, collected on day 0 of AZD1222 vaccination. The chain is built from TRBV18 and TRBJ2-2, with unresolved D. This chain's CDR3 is CASSPLPAAGELFF. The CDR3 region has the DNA TGTGCCAGCTCACCACTCCCGGCAGCCGGGGAGCTGTTTTTT.